This T cell receptor (beta chain) was sequenced during a study of siplizumab effects on memory and regulatory T cells. Study results and caveats: Sequences below about 10^-5 frequency were poorly captured, limiting mapping of alloreactive clones. The authors could not assign a naive or memory phenotype to roughly 80-96% of proliferating CD4+ or CD8+ clones. Mappable CD4+ clones that were alloreactive averaged about 69% Treg-derived with siplizumab versus approximately 29% in controls.

Sequenced by immunoSEQ multiplex PCR; TCRdb stores in-frame clones only, minus some. The sample holds more than 50,000 clones; approximately 93% are singletons and the top ten take around 40%. CDR1 LNHDA and CDR2 SQIVND come from the germline V gene (reference sequence). Losses at the gene ends were 3 bases for V and 1 base for J; bases not matched to a gene: 9. This CDR3 has 18 amino acids. A note on this clone: Antigen specificity is unknown.

The sequence was collected from a human donor in good health. The sequenced sample was CD8+ T cells sorted from blood. The V call is TRBV19, the J call TRBJ2-1, with 10 positions matching TRBD2. The CDR3 loop is CASSITSGNKGSYNEQFF. The CDR3 DNA sequence: TGTGCCAGTAGTATTACTAGCGGGAATAAAGGGTCCTACAATGAGCAGTTCTTC.